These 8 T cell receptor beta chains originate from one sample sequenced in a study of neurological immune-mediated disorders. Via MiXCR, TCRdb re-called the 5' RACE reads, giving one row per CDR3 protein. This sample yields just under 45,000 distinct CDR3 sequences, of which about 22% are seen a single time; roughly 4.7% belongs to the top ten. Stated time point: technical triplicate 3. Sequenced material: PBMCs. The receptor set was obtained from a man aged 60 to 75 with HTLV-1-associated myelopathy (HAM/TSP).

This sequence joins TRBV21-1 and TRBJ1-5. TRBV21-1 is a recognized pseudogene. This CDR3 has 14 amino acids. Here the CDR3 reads CASSKSAVPQPQHF. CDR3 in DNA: TGTGCCAGCAGCAAATCGGCAGTCCCCCAGCCCCAGCATTTT.

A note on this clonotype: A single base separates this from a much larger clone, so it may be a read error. The CDR3: CASRSGAMSTEAFF. DNA for the CDR3: TGCGCCAGCAGATCCGGGGCCATGAGCACTGAAGCTTTCTTT. V usage is TRBV5-1 and J usage is TRBJ1-1, with D tentatively TRBD1 (5 bases). The CDR3 totals 14 residues. V was trimmed by 5 bases and J by 4 bases, leaving 15 bases between them. The germline V gene encodes CDR1 SGHRS and CDR2 YFSETQ.

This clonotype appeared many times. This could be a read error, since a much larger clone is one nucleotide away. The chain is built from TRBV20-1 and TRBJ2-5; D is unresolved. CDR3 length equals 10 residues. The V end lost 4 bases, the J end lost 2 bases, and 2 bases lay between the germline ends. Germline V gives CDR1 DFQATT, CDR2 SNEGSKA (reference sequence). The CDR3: CSAIQETQYF. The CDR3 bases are TGCAGTGCTATTCAAGAGACCCAGTACTTC.

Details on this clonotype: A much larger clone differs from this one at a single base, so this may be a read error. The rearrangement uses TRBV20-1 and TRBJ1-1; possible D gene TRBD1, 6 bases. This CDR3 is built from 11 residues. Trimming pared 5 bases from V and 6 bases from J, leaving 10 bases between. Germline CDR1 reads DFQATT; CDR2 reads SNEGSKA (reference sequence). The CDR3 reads CSARQGSEAFF. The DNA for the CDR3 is TGCAGTGCTCGTCAGGGGTCTGAAGCTTTCTTT.

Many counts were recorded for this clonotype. The CDR3 coding sequence is TGTGCCAGCAGTAAGGGACAGCCCAACCCTGCCCAAGAGACCCAGTACTTC. Amino acids: CASSKGQPNPAQETQYF. The gene calls are TRBV5-5 and TRBJ2-5; 7 bases are shared with TRBD1. Germline CDR1 and CDR2: SGHKS and YYEKEE (reference sequence). CDR3 length equals 17 residues. V shed 5 bases and J 1 base; nucleotides not matched to a gene: 14.

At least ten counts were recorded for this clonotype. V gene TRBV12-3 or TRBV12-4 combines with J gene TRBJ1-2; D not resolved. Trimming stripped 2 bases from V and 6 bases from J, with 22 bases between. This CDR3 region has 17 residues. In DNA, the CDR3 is TGTGCCAGCAGTTTACCTTGGGCAAGCAGCACCTTTAATGGCTACACCTTC. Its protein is CASSLPWASSTFNGYTF.

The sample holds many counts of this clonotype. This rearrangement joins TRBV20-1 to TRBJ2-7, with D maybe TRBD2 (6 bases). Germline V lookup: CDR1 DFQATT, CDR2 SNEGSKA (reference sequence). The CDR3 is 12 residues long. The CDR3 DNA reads TGCAGCGGGGCGGGAAGGTCCTACGAGCAGTACTTC. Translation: CSGAGRSYEQYF.

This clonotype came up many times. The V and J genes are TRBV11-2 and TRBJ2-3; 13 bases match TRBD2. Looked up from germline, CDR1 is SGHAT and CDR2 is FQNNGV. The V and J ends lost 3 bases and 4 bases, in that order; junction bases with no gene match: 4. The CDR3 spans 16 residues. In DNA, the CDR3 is TGTGCCAGCAGCTTTACTAGCGGGAGGGCCTCAGATACGCAGTATTTT. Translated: CASSFTSGRASDTQYF.